In this sample, the clone carrying this T cell receptor beta chain turned up a few times. Its target is unknown. MiXCR, run by TCRdb on the RT-PCR reads, gives a single entry per CDR3 protein. The sample carries hundreds of thousands of distinct CDR3 sequences, more than 15% recorded once. This sample was included in a study of response to subunit inactivated influenza vaccine. This CDR3 is built from 15 residues. CDR1 MNHNS and CDR2 SASEGT come from the germline V gene. V lost 6 bases, J lost 1 base, and 12 bases lay in between. Whole-study findings and limits: The authors offered the suggestion that each seasonal influenza vaccination recruits few new T cells.

The chain has TRBV6-1 and TRBJ2-2; a weak D match, TRBD1 (6 bases). Sequenced here: PBMCs from blood, sampled 11 to 12 days after vaccination. This TCR derives from a man in his fifties or sixties who received an inactivated influenza vaccine. The CDR3 loop reads CASRPGHGNTGELFF. CDR3 nucleotides: TGTGCCAGCAGGCCGGGACATGGGAACACCGGGGAGCTGTTTTTT.